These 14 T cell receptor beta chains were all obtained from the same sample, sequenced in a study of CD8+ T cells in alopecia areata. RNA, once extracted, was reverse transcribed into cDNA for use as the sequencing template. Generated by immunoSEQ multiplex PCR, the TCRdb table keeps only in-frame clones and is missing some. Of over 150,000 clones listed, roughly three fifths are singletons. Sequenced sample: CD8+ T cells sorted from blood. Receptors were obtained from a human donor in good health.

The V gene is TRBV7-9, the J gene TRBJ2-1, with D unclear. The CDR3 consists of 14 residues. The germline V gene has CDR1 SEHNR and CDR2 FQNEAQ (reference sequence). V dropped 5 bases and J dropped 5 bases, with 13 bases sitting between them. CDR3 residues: CASSPDGRNNEQFF. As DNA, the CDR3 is TGTGCCAGCAGCCCCGATGGCAGGAACAATGAGCAGTTCTTC.

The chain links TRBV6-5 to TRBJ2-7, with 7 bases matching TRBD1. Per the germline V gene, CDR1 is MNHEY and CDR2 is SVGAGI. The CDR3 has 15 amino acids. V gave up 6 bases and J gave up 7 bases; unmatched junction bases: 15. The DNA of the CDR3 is TGTGCCAGCAGAGAAACTAGGACAGGTCGTGGGGAGCAGTACTTC. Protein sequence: CASRETRTGRGEQYF.

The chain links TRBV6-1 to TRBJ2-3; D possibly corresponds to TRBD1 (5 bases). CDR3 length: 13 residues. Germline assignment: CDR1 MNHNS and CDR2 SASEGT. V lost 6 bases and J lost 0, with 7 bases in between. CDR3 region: CASRGDSTDTQYF. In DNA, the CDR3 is TGTGCCAGCAGAGGGGATAGCACAGATACGCAGTATTTT.

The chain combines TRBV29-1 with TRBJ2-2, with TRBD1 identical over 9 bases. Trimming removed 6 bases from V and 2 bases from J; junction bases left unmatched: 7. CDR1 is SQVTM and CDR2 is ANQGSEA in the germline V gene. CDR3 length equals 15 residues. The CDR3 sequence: CSVEQGAHNTGELFF. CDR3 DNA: TGCAGCGTGGAACAGGGGGCCCACAACACCGGGGAGCTGTTTTTT.

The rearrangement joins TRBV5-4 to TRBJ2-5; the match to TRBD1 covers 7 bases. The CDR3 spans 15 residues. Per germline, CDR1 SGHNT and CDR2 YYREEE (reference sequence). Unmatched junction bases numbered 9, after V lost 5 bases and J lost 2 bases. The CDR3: CASRSQGWGQETQYF. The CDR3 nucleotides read TGTGCCAGCAGGTCACAGGGGTGGGGACAAGAGACCCAGTACTTC.

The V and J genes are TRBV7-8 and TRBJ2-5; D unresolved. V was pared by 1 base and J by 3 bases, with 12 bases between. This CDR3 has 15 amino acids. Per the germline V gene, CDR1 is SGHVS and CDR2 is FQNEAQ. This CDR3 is CASSLVSAREETQYF. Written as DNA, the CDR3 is TGTGCCAGCAGCTTAGTTTCAGCTCGAGAAGAGACCCAGTACTTC. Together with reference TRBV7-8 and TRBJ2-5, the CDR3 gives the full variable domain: GAGVSQSPRYKVAKRGQDVALRCDPISGHVSLFWYQQALGQGPEFLTYFQNEAQLDKSGLPSDRFFAERPEGSVSTLKIQRTQQEDSAVYLCASSLVSAREETQYFGPGTRLLVL.

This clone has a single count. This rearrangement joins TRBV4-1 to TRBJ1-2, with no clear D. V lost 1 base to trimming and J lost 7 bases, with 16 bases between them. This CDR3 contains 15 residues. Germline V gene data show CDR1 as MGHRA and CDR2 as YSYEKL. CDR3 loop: CASSQVGPGTGGYTF. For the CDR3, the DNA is TGCGCCAGCAGCCAAGTTGGGCCTGGAACTGGTGGCTACACCTTC.

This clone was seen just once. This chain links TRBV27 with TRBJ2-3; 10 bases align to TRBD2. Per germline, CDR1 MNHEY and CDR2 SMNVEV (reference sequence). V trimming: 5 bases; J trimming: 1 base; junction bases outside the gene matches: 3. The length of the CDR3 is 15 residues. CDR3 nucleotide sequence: TGTGCCAGCAGTGATCTAGCGGGGGGCACAGATACGCAGTATTTT. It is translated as CASSDLAGGTDTQYF.

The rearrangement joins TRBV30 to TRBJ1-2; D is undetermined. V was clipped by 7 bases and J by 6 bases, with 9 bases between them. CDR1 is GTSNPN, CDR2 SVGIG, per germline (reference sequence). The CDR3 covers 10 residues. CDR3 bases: TGTGCCTTCCGGGAGCATGGCTACACCTTC. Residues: CAFREHGYTF.

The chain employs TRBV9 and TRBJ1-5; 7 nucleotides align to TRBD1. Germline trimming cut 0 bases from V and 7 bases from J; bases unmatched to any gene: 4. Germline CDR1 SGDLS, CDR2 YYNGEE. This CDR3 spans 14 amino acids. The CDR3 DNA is TGTGCCAGCAGCGTAGAGGGGGCGGGACAGCCCCAGCATTTT. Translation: CASSVEGAGQPQHF.

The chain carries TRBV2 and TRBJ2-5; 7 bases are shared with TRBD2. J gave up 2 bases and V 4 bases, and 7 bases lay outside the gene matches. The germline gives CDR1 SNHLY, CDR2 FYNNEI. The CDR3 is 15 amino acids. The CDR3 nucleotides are TGTGCCAGCAGTGCCCCTGCTAGCGGTCAAGAGACCCAGTACTTC. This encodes CASSAPASGQETQYF.

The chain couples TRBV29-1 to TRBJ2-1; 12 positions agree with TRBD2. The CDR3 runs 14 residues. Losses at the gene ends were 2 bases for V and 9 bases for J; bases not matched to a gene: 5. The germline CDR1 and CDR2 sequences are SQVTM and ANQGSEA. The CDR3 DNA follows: TGCAGCGTTGAACTAGCGGGGGGGCCTATTGAGCAGTTCTTC. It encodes CSVELAGGPIEQFF.

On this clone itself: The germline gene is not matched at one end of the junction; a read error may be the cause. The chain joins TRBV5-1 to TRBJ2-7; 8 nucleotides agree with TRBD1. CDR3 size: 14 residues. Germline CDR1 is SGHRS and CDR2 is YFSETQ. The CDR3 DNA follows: TGCGCCAGCAGCTTCGGACAGGGCTCCAACGAGCAGTACTTC. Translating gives CASSFGQGSNEQYF. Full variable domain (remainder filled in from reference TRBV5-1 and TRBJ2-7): KAGVTQTPRYLIKTRGQQVTLSCSPISGHRSVSWYQQTPGQGLQFLFEYFSETQRNKGNFPGRFSGRQFSNSRSEMNVSTLELGDSALYLCASSFGQGSNEQYFGPGTRLTVT.

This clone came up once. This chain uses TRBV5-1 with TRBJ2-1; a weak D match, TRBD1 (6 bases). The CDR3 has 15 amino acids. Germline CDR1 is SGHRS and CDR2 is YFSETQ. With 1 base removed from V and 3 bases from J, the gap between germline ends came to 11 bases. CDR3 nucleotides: TGCGCCAGCAGCTTGAGTGGACAGTACTACAATGAGCAGTTCTTC. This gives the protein CASSLSGQYYNEQFF. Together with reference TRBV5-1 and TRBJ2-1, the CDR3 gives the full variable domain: KAGVTQTPRYLIKTRGQQVTLSCSPISGHRSVSWYQQTPGQGLQFLFEYFSETQRNKGNFPGRFSGRQFSNSRSEMNVSTLELGDSALYLCASSLSGQYYNEQFFGPGTRLTVL.